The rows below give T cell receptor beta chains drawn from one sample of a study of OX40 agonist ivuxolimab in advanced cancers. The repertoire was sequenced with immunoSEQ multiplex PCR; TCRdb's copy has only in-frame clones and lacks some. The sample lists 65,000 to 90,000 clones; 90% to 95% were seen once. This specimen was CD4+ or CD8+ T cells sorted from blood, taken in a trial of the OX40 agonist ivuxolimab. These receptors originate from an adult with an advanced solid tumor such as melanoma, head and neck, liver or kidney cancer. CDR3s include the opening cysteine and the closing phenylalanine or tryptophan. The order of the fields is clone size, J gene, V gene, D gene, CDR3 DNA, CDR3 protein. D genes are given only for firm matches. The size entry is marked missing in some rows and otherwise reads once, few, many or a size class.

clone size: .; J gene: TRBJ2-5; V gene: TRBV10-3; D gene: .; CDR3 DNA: TGTGCCATCAGTGACCGACGAGGAGAGACCCAGTACTTC; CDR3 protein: CAISDRRGETQYF
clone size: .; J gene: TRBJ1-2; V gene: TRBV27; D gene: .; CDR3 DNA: TGTGCCAGCAGCCAATATGGACGGATTAACTATGGCTACACCTTC; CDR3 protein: CASSQYGRINYGYTF
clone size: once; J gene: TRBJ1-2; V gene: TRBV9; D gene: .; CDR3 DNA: TGTGCCAGCAGCGTAGGGGCAGATGCTGGAGGCTACACCTTC; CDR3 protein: CASSVGADAGGYTF
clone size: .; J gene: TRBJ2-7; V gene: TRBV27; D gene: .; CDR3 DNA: TGTGCCAGCAGTTTATTTGGGGGGCGCACCTACGAGCAGTACTTC; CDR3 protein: CASSLFGGRTYEQYF
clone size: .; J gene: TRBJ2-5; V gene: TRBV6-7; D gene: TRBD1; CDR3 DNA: TGTGCCAGCAGGGGACAGTCCCGTCAAGAGACCCAGTACTTC; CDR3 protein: CASRGQSRQETQYF
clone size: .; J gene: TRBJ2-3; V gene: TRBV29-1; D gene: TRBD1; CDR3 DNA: TGCAGCGTTGGCCAGACAGGGAGCACAGATACGCAGTATTTT; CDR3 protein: CSVGQTGSTDTQYF
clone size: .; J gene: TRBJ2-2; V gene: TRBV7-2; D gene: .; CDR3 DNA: TGTGCCAGCAGCTTAGAAAGAGGGGGGGAGCTGTTTTTT; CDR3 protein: CASSLERGGELFF
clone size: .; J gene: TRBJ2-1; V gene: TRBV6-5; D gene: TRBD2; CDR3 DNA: TGTGCCACCACAGACGCTAGCGGGAGGCTCAATGAGCAGTTCTTC; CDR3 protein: CATTDASGRLNEQFF
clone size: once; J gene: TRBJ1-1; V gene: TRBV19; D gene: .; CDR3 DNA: TGTGCCAGTAGTATACGTCCCAGGGAGAACACTGAAGCTTTCTTT; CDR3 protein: CASSIRPRENTEAFF
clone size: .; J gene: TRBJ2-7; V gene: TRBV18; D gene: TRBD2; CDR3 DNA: TGTGCCAGCTCACCGGCGGGAGGGCCCTACGAGCAGTACTTC; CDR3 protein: CASSPAGGPYEQYF
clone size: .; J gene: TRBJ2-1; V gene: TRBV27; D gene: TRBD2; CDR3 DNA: TGTGCCAGCAGTTCAGGCGGACTAGCGGGCCACAATGAGCAGTTCTTC; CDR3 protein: CASSSGGLAGHNEQFF
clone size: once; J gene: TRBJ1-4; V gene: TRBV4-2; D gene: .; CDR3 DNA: TGTGCCAGCAGCCAAGAGGGGACCAAAAATGAAAAACTGTTTTTT; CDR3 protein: CASSQEGTKNEKLFF
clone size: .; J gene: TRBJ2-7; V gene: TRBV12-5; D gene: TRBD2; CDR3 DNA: TGTGCTAGTGGTTCGGGACTATTGTTGGGCGAGCAGTACTTC; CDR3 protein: CASGSGLLLGEQYF
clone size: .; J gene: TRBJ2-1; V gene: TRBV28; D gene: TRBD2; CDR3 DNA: TGTGCCAGCAGTTCCGGGACTAGCGGGAGGTTTAGTGAGCAGTTCTTC; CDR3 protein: CASSSGTSGRFSEQFF
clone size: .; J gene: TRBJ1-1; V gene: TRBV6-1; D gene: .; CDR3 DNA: TGTGCCAGCAGTGAAGCGCAGTTTAGAAGTGAAGCTTTCTTT; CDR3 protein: CASSEAQFRSEAFF
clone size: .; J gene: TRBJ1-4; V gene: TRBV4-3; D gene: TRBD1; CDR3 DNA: TGCGCCAGCAGCCAAGGGACAGGGGGAAAACTGTTTTTT; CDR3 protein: CASSQGTGGKLFF
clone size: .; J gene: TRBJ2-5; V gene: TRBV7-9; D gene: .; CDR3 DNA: TGTGCCAGCAGCTCCTCAATTCCAAGAGAGACCCAGTACTTC; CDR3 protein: CASSSSIPRETQYF
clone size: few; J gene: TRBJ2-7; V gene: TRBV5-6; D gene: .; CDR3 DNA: TGTGCCAGCAGCTTTTTTAACTCCTACGAGCAGTACTTC; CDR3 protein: CASSFFNSYEQYF
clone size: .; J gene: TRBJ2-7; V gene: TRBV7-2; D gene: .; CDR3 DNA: TGTGCCAGCAGCTCAACATTGGCAGCCTACGAGCAGTACTTC; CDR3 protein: CASSSTLAAYEQYF
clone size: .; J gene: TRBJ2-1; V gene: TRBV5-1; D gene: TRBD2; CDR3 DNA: TGCGCCAGCAGCTTGCCTAGCGGAGGGGATGAGCAGTTCTTC; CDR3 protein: CASSLPSGGDEQFF
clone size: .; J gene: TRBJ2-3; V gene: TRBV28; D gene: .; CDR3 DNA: TGTGCCAGCAGGCGGGGAACAGATACGCAGTATTTT; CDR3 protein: CASRRGTDTQYF
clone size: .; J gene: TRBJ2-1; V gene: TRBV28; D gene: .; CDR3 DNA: TGTGCCAGCAACTGGCAGGGTAGTGTTGAGCAGTTCTTC; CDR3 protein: CASNWQGSVEQFF
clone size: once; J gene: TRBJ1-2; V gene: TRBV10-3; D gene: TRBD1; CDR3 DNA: TGTGCCATCAGAGGGACAGGGGACTATGGCTACACCTTC; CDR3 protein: CAIRGTGDYGYTF
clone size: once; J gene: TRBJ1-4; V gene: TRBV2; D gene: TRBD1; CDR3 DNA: TGTGCCAGCAAGTCTTCGACAGGGGGATTTGAAAAACTGTTTTTT; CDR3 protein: CASKSSTGGFEKLFF
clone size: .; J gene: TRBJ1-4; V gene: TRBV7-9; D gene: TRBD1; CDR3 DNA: TGTGCCAGCGGGAACAGGGGGACTAATGAAAAACTGTTTTTT; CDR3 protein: CASGNRGTNEKLFF
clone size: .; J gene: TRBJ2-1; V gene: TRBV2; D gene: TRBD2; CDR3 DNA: TGTGCCAGCAGTGAAGACAGCGGGAGGGTCAATGAGCAGTTCTTC; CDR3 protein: CASSEDSGRVNEQFF